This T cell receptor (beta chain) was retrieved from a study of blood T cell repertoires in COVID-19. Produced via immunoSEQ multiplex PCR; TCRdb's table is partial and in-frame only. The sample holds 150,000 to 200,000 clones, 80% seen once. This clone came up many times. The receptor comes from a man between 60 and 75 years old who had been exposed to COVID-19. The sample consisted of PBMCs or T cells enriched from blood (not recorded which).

The CDR3 loop is CASEDRVTAGELFF. CDR3 DNA sequence: TGTGCCAGCGAGGACAGGGTCACGGCCGGGGAGCTGTTTTTT. This chain connects TRBV6-6 to TRBJ2-2; 8 bases are shared with TRBD1. The junction had 8 bases not matched to a gene; V was cut back by 8 bases and J by 6 bases. Germline lookup yields CDR1 MNHNY and CDR2 SVGAGI (reference sequence). The CDR3 spans 14 residues.